These 8 T cell receptor beta chains originate from one sample sequenced in a study of PD-L1 blockade in urothelial cancer. Libraries were prepared by immunoSEQ multiplex PCR; TCRdb keeps only in-frame clonotypes and omits some of them. This sample has more than 90,000 clones, with about 91% found just once. Stated time point: peripheral blood 6 weeks after treatment start. This specimen was PBMCs, taken around atezolizumab (anti-PD-L1) treatment. The receptors originated from a man in his 60s with urothelial cancer.

In DNA form, the CDR3 reads TGTGCCAGCAGCTTACAAGCGGGAGGGGGCTACAATGAGCAGTTCTTC. Translating gives CASSLQAGGGYNEQFF. This chain links TRBV7-3 with TRBJ2-1; TRBD2 aligns across 10 bases. The J segment lost 3 bases and the V segment lost 2 bases, leaving 4 bases of the junction unmatched. Germline CDR1 SGHTA, CDR2 FQGTGA. The CDR3 has 16 residues. The full variable domain, completed using reference TRBV7-3 and TRBJ2-1, is GAGVSQTPSNKVTEKGKYVELRCDPISGHTALYWYRQSLGQGPEFLIYFQGTGAADDSGLPNDRFFAVRPEGSVSTLKIQRTERGDSAVYLCASSLQAGGGYNEQFFGPGTRLTVL.

This sequence joins TRBV28 and TRBJ2-7; D gene ambiguous. Germline V lookup: CDR1 MDHEN, CDR2 SYDVKM. The germline V and J ends were trimmed by 7 bases and 3 bases, with 13 bases remaining between them. This CDR3 is built from 13 residues. The CDR3 nucleotides read TGTGCCAGCATAGACCCCAGGAACTACGAGCAGTACTTC. This translates into CASIDPRNYEQYF.

A word on this clone: The junction and the germline gene differ at one end; a read error may be behind it. The chain combines TRBV15 with TRBJ1-1, with D perhaps matching TRBD1 (6 bases). The CDR3 has 15 residues. Germline V gene data show CDR1 as LNHNV and CDR2 as YYDKDF (reference sequence). CDR3 nucleotides: TGTGCCACCAGCGGAGAAAGGACAGCAAACACTGAAGCTTTCTTT. Protein product: CATSGERTANTEAFF. Full variable domain (outside the CDR3, taken from reference TRBV15 and TRBJ1-1): DAMVIQNPRYQVTQFGKPVTLSCSQTLNHNVMYWYQQKSSQAPKLLFHYYDKDFNNEADTPDNFQSRRPNTSFCFLDIRSPGLGDTAMYLCATSGERTANTEAFFGQGTRLTVV.

The rearrangement uses TRBV15 and TRBJ1-2; D is unresolved. Trimming shortened V by 2 bases and J by 4 bases, and 11 bases separated the two germline ends. CDR1 and CDR2 from the germline V gene are LNHNV and YYDKDF (reference sequence). This CDR3 has 14 residues. Here the CDR3 DNA reads TGTGCCACCAGCAGACCGGGAAGCACCTATGGCTACACCTTC. Translated, it gives CATSRPGSTYGYTF. The full variable domain, with the rest looked up from reference TRBV15 and TRBJ1-2, is DAMVIQNPRYQVTQFGKPVTLSCSQTLNHNVMYWYQQKSSQAPKLLFHYYDKDFNNEADTPDNFQSRRPNTSFCFLDIRSPGLGDTAMYLCATSRPGSTYGYTFGSGTRLTVV.

The V call is TRBV7-8, the J call TRBJ1-1; 7 bases fit TRBD1. Germline assignment: CDR1 SGHVS and CDR2 FQNEAQ. With 2 bases clipped from V and 6 bases from J, the junction kept 6 bases outside the gene matches. CDR3 length equals 14 residues. The CDR3 protein is CASSLRDRLAEAFF. CDR3 coding DNA: TGTGCCAGCAGCTTAAGGGACAGACTTGCTGAAGCTTTCTTT. Combining the CDR3 with reference TRBV7-8 and TRBJ1-1 gives the whole variable domain GAGVSQSPRYKVAKRGQDVALRCDPISGHVSLFWYQQALGQGPEFLTYFQNEAQLDKSGLPSDRFFAERPEGSVSTLKIQRTQQEDSAVYLCASSLRDRLAEAFFGQGTRLTVV.

The chain joins TRBV6-6 to TRBJ2-3; 8 nucleotides line up with TRBD2. The germline V gene has CDR1 MNHNY and CDR2 SVGAGI (reference sequence). This CDR3 spans 16 amino acids. The V segment lost 2 bases and the J segment 4 bases; nucleotides outside the gene matches: 8. The CDR3, as DNA: TGTGCCAGCAGTTACCCGGGACTAGGGCCTTCAGATACGCAGTATTTT. Protein sequence: CASSYPGLGPSDTQYF.

This rearrangement joins TRBV7-9 to TRBJ1-2, with TRBD1 as a possible D gene (5 bases). The CDR3 spans 15 residues. Trimming shortened V by 4 bases and J by 5 bases, and 17 bases separated the two germline ends. Per the germline V gene, CDR1 is SEHNR and CDR2 is FQNEAQ (reference sequence). This CDR3 reads CASSSRVPQDYGYTF. The CDR3 region has the DNA TGTGCCAGCAGCTCGCGCGTCCCACAGGATTATGGCTACACCTTC.

This CDR3 reads CAWTLASAWNTGELFF. CDR3 coding DNA: TGTGCCTGGACCCTAGCTAGCGCGTGGAACACCGGGGAGCTGTTTTTT. V usage is TRBV30 and J usage is TRBJ2-2; D possibly corresponds to TRBD2 (6 bases). Germline V lookup: CDR1 GTSNPN, CDR2 SVGIG (reference sequence). The V end lost 4 bases, the J end lost 1 base, and 16 bases lay between the germline ends. The CDR3 length is 16 residues.